This TCR beta chain was identified in a study of cytomegalovirus exposure and HLA in healthy donors. A multiplex PCR was run with 60 Vbeta primers and 13 Jbeta primers. TCRdb keeps only in-frame clones here, not all; method: immunoSEQ multiplex PCR. The sample yields roughly 170,000 clones, over 80% seen once. J gave up 3 bases and V 1 base, and 5 bases lay outside the gene matches. CDR1 and CDR2 from the germline V gene are SGHRS and YFSETQ. This CDR3 region has 16 residues. The receptor's source is a man between 50 and 59 years old in good health and CMV-seronegative. The sequencing input was PBMCs. The chain couples TRBV5-1 to TRBJ1-5, with 9 bases identical to TRBD1. The CDR3 DNA follows: TGCGCCAGCAGCTTGTGGGGACAGGGAGACAATCAGCCCCAGCATTTT. This encodes CASSLWGQGDNQPQHF.